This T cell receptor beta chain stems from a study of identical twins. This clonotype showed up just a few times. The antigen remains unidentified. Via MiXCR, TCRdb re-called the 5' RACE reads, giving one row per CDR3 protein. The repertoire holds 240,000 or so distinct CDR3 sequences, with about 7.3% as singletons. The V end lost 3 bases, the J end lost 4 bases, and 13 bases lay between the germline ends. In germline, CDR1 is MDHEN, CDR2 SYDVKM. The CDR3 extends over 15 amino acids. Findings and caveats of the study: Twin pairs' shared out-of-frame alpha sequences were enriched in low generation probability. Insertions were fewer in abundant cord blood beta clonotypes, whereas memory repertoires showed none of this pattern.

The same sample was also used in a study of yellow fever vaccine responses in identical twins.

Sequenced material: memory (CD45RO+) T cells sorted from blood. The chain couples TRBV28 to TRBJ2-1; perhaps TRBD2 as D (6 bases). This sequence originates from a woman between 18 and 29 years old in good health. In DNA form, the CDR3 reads TGTGCCAGCAGTTTTTCTAGCGCGGGGTACAATGAGCAGTTCTTC. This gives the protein CASSFSSAGYNEQFF.